This record covers a single T cell receptor beta chain. Its antigen is as yet unknown. In the naive CD8 group, cells lacked CD45RO and were positively selected for CCR7, so terminally differentiated effector memory CD45RA+ cells were left out. Repertoires were generated with immunoSEQ multiplex PCR, while TCRdb's copy carries only in-frame clones and drops some. The sample has millions of clones, 85% to 95% seen once; the top ten hold roughly 1%. This specimen comes from a study of shared clonotypes between healthy human individuals. Findings and limits, study-wide: Deeper or shallower sequencing was expected to change how clonotypes are shared among donors.

This TCR was recovered from a young man in good health. Sequences were obtained from naive CD8+ T cells sorted from blood.

The CDR3 loop reads CASSLSPGQITEAFF. In DNA form, the CDR3 reads TGTGCCAGCAGCCTAAGCCCTGGACAGATCACTGAAGCTTTCTTT. The gene calls are TRBV4-2 and TRBJ1-1; a possible D gene is TRBD1 (6 bases). Germline-derived CDR1 and CDR2 are LGHNA and YNFKEQ. Trimming shortened V by 4 bases and J by 4 bases, and 16 bases separated the two germline ends. The CDR3 has 15 amino acids.